The rows below give T cell receptor beta chains drawn from one sample of a study of blood T cell dynamics during melanoma immunotherapy. The method was immunoSEQ multiplex PCR; TCRdb's version includes in-frame clones alone and lacks a portion of them. The sample lists tens of thousands of clones, over 85% occurring once. The sample was blood, taken from a patient treated with checkpoint blockade. These receptors were taken from a human donor with melanoma. The CDR3 runs from the conserved cysteine through the conserved F or W. D genes are given only for firm matches. Clone sizes are given selectively: once, few, many, or a class where the clone is expanded.

.	TRBJ1-1	TRBV11-3	.	TGTGCCAGCAGCTTCTCGGGGCTCAACACTGAAGCTTTCTTT	CASSFSGLNTEAFF
TRBD1	TRBJ2-6	TRBV28	.	TGTGCCAGCAGTTCCGCCGGGACAGGGGCCTCTGGGGCCAACGTCCTGACTTTC	CASSSAGTGASGANVLTF
.	TRBJ1-2	TRBV28	.	TGTGCCAGCAGTTTGAGTCACTATGGCTACACCTTC	CASSLSHYGYTF
.	TRBJ1-2	TRBV5-1	once	TGCGCCAGCAGCTTGTTGGCAGGAACCGACTATGGCTACACCTTC	CASSLLAGTDYGYTF
.	TRBJ1-1	TRBV10-3	.	TGTGCCACCCGAGGGGCTCTAGGGGCTGAAGCTTTCTTT	CATRGALGAEAFF
.	TRBJ2-3	TRBV18	once	TGTGCCAGCTCACCACTAGCGGCTAGCACAGATACGCAGTATTTT	CASSPLAASTDTQYF
.	TRBJ2-1	TRBV5-1	.	TGCGCCAGCAGCGTGGGATCGGACTACAATGAGCAGTTCTTC	CASSVGSDYNEQFF
.	TRBJ2-7	TRBV5-1	.	TGCGCCAGCCGTCAAAAAAGGGGAAGCTCCTACGAGCAGTACTTC	CASRQKRGSSYEQYF
.	TRBJ1-1	TRBV28	.	TGTGCCAGCAGTTTACTCGTCGGGACGGGCTCAACTGAAGCTTTCTTT	CASSLLVGTGSTEAFF
.	TRBJ1-3	TRBV20-1	few	TGCAGAGCAGGGTCTGGAAACACCATATATTTT	CRAGSGNTIYF
.	TRBJ2-5	TRBV9	.	TGTGCCAGCAGCGCAGAACTAGGGACCCAGTACTTC	CASSAELGTQYF
TRBD1	TRBJ1-4	TRBV30	.	TGTGCCTGGGGCGACAGGGCCAAGACTGAAAAACTGTTTTTT	CAWGDRAKTEKLFF
TRBD1	TRBJ2-5	TRBV5-1	.	TGCGCCAGCAGCGCGGACAGGGGGCGAGAGACCCAGTACTTC	CASSADRGRETQYF
.	TRBJ1-4	TRBV7-2	.	TGTGCCAGCAGCTTCGATTCAACTAATGAAAAACTGTTTTTT	CASSFDSTNEKLFF
TRBD1	TRBJ2-7	TRBV11-2	.	TGTGCCAGCAGCTTCCCGGGACAGGGGACCTACGAGCAGTACTTC	CASSFPGQGTYEQYF
.	TRBJ2-1	TRBV5-1	few	TGCGCCAGCAGCCCTAGGGTGGGCTCCTACAATGAGCAGTTCTTC	CASSPRVGSYNEQFF
.	TRBJ1-3	TRBV7-2	.	TGTGCCAGCAGCTCTCGCAGTGTTGGGGGGAGAACTGGAAACACCATATATTTT	CASSSRSVGGRTGNTIYF
TRBD2	TRBJ2-5	TRBV7-6	.	TGTGCCAGCAGCCCCATAGCGGGGAGGGAGACCCAGTACTTC	CASSPIAGRETQYF
.	TRBJ1-5	TRBV27	.	TGTGCCAGCAGTTTATCGACCGGAAGCAATCAGCCCCAGCATTTT	CASSLSTGSNQPQHF
TRBD1	TRBJ2-7	TRBV29-1	.	TGCAGCGTTGACTCCCGACAGGGAAGCTACGAGCAGTACTTC	CSVDSRQGSYEQYF
.	TRBJ2-5	TRBV14	.	TGTGCCAGCAGCCAACAGGGGTACCAAGAGACCCAGTACTTC	CASSQQGYQETQYF
.	TRBJ1-2	TRBV18	.	TGTGCCAGCTCACCCTCGAGTACTGGCTACACCTTC	CASSPSSTGYTF
TRBD2	TRBJ2-7	TRBV9	few	TGTGCCAGCAGCGGCGGGACTAGACGCTACGAGCAGTACTTC	CASSGGTRRYEQYF
TRBD1	TRBJ2-5	TRBV5-1	.	TGCGCCAGCCGGACAGGGGGAGAGACCCAGTACTTC	CASRTGGETQYF
TRBD1	TRBJ1-2	TRBV25-1	.	TGTGCCAGCAGTGAATGGGACAGCAACTATGGCTACACCTTC	CASSEWDSNYGYTF
.	TRBJ2-2	TRBV27	.	TGTGCCAGCAGCGTAGTGGGTTTCCAAACCGGGGAGCTGTTTTTT	CASSVVGFQTGELFF
.	TRBJ2-1	TRBV11-2	.	TGTGCCAGCAGCGTTCATAGTATCAATGAGCAGTTCTTC	CASSVHSINEQFF
.	TRBJ1-2	TRBV5-1	.	TGCGCCAGCAGCCCGCGACCCACGGCTAACTATGGCTACACCTTC	CASSPRPTANYGYTF
.	TRBJ2-1	TRBV28	.	TGTGCCAGTGGGCCGGGTGGGGCAGATATATTGTACAATGAGCAGTTCTTC	CASGPGGADILYNEQFF
.	TRBJ2-7	TRBV19	.	TGTGCCAGTAGTCCGGGCGTCTCCTACGAGCAGTACTTC	CASSPGVSYEQYF
TRBD1	TRBJ2-7	TRBV19	.	TGTGCCAGTAGCCCTCCGGAGGGGACAGGATCCTACGAGCAGTACTTC	CASSPPEGTGSYEQYF
.	TRBJ2-7	TRBV18	.	TGTGCCAGCTCACCACCCGGCAGGGCGCTCTCCTACGAGCAGTACTTC	CASSPPGRALSYEQYF
.	TRBJ2-1	TRBV7-2	.	TGTGCCAGCAGCTTGGGGTCATCCTACAATGAGCAGTTCTTC	CASSLGSSYNEQFF
.	TRBJ2-1	TRBV7-8	.	TGTGCCAGCAGCAACCGCAGGGGTGGGTCCTACAATGAGCAGTTCTTC	CASSNRRGGSYNEQFF
.	TRBJ2-7	TRBV10-3	.	TGTGCCATCAGCTCCGGGATGGGGACCTACGAGCAGTACTTC	CAISSGMGTYEQYF
.	TRBJ2-3	TRBV5-1	once	TGCGCCAGCAGCTTGTCTGACAGCACAGATACGCAGTATTTT	CASSLSDSTDTQYF
.	TRBJ2-7	TRBV10-3	.	TGTGCCATCAGTGGACAGTCCTACGAGCAGTACTTC	CAISGQSYEQYF